Shown below are 25 T cell receptor beta chains from a single sample sequenced in a study of neoadjuvant anti-PD-1 for oral cavity cancer. Sample time point: after neoadjuvant nivolumab, at surgical resection. Profiling relied on immunoSEQ multiplex PCR, and the TCRdb table lists in-frame clones only, not all of them. The profile shows 14,000 to 15,000 clones, roughly 34% of them singletons. Source: tumor tissue, taken after nivolumab (anti-PD-1) treatment. These receptor sequences come from a person between 35 and 79 years old with oral cavity squamous cell carcinoma.

By share of the sample, this clone is medium-sized. The rearrangement uses TRBV6-5 and TRBJ1-1, with D tentatively TRBD1 (6 bases). Germline V gene sequence: CDR1 MNHEY, CDR2 SVGAGI. Deletions cut 7 bases from V and 0 bases from J, with 15 bases between. This CDR3 has 15 residues. The CDR3 spells CASNQGGGMNTEAFF. DNA of the CDR3: TGTGCCAGCAATCAGGGAGGGGGTATGAACACTGAAGCTTTCTTT.

This chain connects TRBV11-3 to TRBJ1-1, with a possible D match to TRBD1 (6 bases). Trimming left V 0 bases short and J 1 base short, with 6 bases between. This CDR3 contains 14 residues. The germline CDR1 and CDR2 sequences are SGHNT and YENEEA. The DNA of the CDR3 is TGTGCCAGCAGCTTAGACAGGGGGAACACTGAAGCTTTCTTT. Translating gives CASSLDRGNTEAFF.

The rearrangement joins TRBV7-9 to TRBJ2-2, with 8 bases lining up with TRBD2. The CDR3 totals 17 residues. Germline assignment: CDR1 SEHNR and CDR2 FQNEAQ (reference sequence). J was trimmed by 2 bases and V by 5 bases; bases with no gene match: 10. The CDR3 nucleotides are TGTGCCAGCAGCAAGCGAGATCGGACTAGCAACACCGGGGAGCTGTTTTTT. Protein sequence: CASSKRDRTSNTGELFF.

This clone was seen just once. Additional DNA sequences in this sample encode the identical CDR3. The chain links TRBV11-3 to TRBJ2-3, with TRBD2 matching over 8 bases. The CDR3 length is 14 residues. The ends lost 5 bases at V and 4 bases at J; junction bases unmatched: 5. Germline-derived CDR1 and CDR2 are SGHNT and YENEEA. The CDR3 here is CASSRRGGADTQYF. In nucleotides, the CDR3 is TGTGCCAGCAGCCGACGGGGGGGGGCAGATACGCAGTATTTT.

In this sample, this clone turned up a few times. This chain uses TRBV5-1 with TRBJ2-1, with D unclear. This CDR3 is built from 12 residues. The V gene lost 4 bases and the J gene lost 7 bases, with 9 bases spanning the gap. Looked up from germline, CDR1 is SGHRS and CDR2 is YFSETQ. This chain's CDR3 is CASSQTGNEQFF. CDR3 nucleotides: TGCGCCAGCAGCCAGACTGGAAATGAGCAGTTCTTC.

This clone has a handful of counts. The V gene is TRBV25-1, the J gene TRBJ2-2; D not resolved. The V gene's germline CDR1 is MGHDK and CDR2 SYGVNS. V was trimmed by 10 bases and J by 0 bases, leaving 9 bases between them. The CDR3 spans 13 residues. The CDR3 DNA is TGTGCCACCGACTGGGCGAACACCGGGGAGCTGTTTTTT. The encoded protein is CATDWANTGELFF.

The V and J genes are TRBV6-5 and TRBJ1-1; D is unresolved. Trimming took 2 bases from V and 0 from J, leaving 7 bases between them. Germline V lookup: CDR1 MNHEY, CDR2 SVGAGI. The CDR3 length is 14 residues. In DNA form, the CDR3 reads TGTGCCAGCAGTTACGATCAAATGAACACTGAAGCTTTCTTT. It yields the protein CASSYDQMNTEAFF.

The sample holds a few counts of this clone. The chain links TRBV5-1 to TRBJ1-2; the D is unclear. Germline-derived CDR1 and CDR2 are SGHRS and YFSETQ. The ends were cut back, 0 bases at V and 8 bases at J, with 8 bases in the middle. This CDR3 is built from 12 residues. The DNA for the CDR3 is TGCGCCAGCAGCTTGGGAACGGGCGGCTACACCTTC. Translation: CASSLGTGGYTF. Drawing the rest from reference TRBV5-1 and TRBJ1-2, the complete variable domain is KAGVTQTPRYLIKTRGQQVTLSCSPISGHRSVSWYQQTPGQGLQFLFEYFSETQRNKGNFPGRFSGRQFSNSRSEMNVSTLELGDSALYLCASSLGTGGYTFGSGTRLTVV.

The chain recombines TRBV12-5 with TRBJ1-2, with 7 bases that match TRBD1. Germline V gene lookup returns CDR1 LGHNT and CDR2 FRNRAP. There are 17 residues in the CDR3. The trim removed 6 bases at V and 1 base at J, leaving 14 bases unmatched. The DNA for the CDR3 is TGTGCTAGTGGACGGGACAGAGGTTACGCATATAACTATGGCTACACCTTC. Translating it yields CASGRDRGYAYNYGYTF.

At least ten counts were recorded for this clone. J is TRBJ2-7 and V is TRBV5-1; D uncertain. This CDR3 comprises 14 residues. CDR1 and CDR2 (germline): SGHRS, YFSETQ. The V end lost 2 bases, the J end lost 0 bases, and 9 bases lay between the germline ends. CDR3 DNA: TGCGCCAGCAGCTTACGGCAGAGCTCCTACGAGCAGTACTTC. Its protein product is CASSLRQSSYEQYF.

CDR3 sequence (DNA): TGTGCCAGCAAACGGGACAGGACACACTACGAGCAGTACTTC. Translating gives CASKRDRTHYEQYF. V usage is TRBV6-1 and J usage is TRBJ2-7, with TRBD1 matching 8 bases. The trim removed 7 bases at V and 3 bases at J, leaving 8 bases unmatched. Germline V CDR1 and CDR2: MNHNS, SASEGT. This CDR3 is 14 amino acids long.

This rearrangement joins TRBV4-3 to TRBJ2-2; D not certain. The length of the CDR3 is 14 residues. Trimming removed 1 base at V and 0 bases at J, with 3 bases between. From germline, CDR1 is LGHNA and CDR2 YSLEER. The CDR3 is CASSQAANTGELFF. In nucleotides, the CDR3 is TGCGCCAGCAGCCAAGCGGCGAACACCGGGGAGCTGTTTTTT.

By its share, this clone is medium-sized. CDR3 sequence reads: CASSEFPTSYEQYF. CDR3 coding DNA: TGTGCCAGCAGCGAGTTCCCTACTTCCTACGAGCAGTACTTC. The J gene is TRBJ2-7, the V gene TRBV13, with D unclear. This CDR3 is built from 14 residues. V lost 5 bases to trimming and J lost 1 base, with 12 bases between them. Germline V CDR1 and CDR2: PRHDT, FYEKMQ (reference sequence).

The V and J genes are TRBV11-3 and TRBJ2-1, with D maybe TRBD2 (6 bases). V was pared by 0 bases and J by 7 bases, with 13 bases between. CDR3 size: 15 residues. Germline CDR1 SGHNT, CDR2 YENEEA. The CDR3 sequence: CASSLDGPAGNEQFF. The DNA for the CDR3 is TGTGCCAGCAGCTTAGATGGCCCCGCGGGGAATGAGCAGTTCTTC.

This chain uses TRBV2 with TRBJ2-2, with no clear D. This CDR3 is 14 amino acids long. Trimming took off 2 bases at V and 2 bases at J, with 6 bases between the two ends. Looked up from germline, CDR1 is SNHLY and CDR2 is FYNNEI. The CDR3: CASSEQINTGELFF. The CDR3 DNA follows: TGTGCCAGCAGTGAACAGATAAACACCGGGGAGCTGTTTTTT.

This clone was counted between two and nine times. The chain joins TRBV4-3 to TRBJ1-2; TRBD1 aligns across 8 bases. CDR3 length: 17 residues. V lost 4 bases to trimming and J lost 5 bases; unmatched junction nucleotides: 15. The germline V gene encodes CDR1 LGHNA and CDR2 YSLEER. The CDR3 reads CASSLGGQGTDGYGYTF. CDR3 in DNA: TGCGCCAGCAGCCTCGGTGGACAGGGAACGGATGGTTATGGCTACACCTTC.

This clone occurred many times. The chain is built from TRBV7-2 and TRBJ1-5; no clear D gene. This CDR3 comprises 15 residues. CDR1 and CDR2 (germline): SGHTA, FQGNSA. V gave up 4 bases and J gave up 5 bases, with 15 bases separating them. CDR3 DNA: TGTGCCAGCAGCTGGAAGGGAGACGGTGATCAGCCCCAGCATTTT. Encoded protein: CASSWKGDGDQPQHF.

The rearrangement joins TRBV11-2 to TRBJ1-1, with D hard to call. Trimming pared 2 bases from V and 1 base from J, leaving 5 bases between. Germline V gene lookup returns CDR1 SGHAT and CDR2 FQNNGV. The CDR3 totals 13 residues. CDR3 in DNA: TGTGCCAGCAGCTTAAAAAGGAACACTGAAGCTTTCTTT. Its protein is CASSLKRNTEAFF.

This clone is medium-sized (0.01 to 0.1%). This chain links TRBV13 with TRBJ1-2; TRBD1 matches at 10 bases. V was clipped by 8 bases and J by 5 bases; unmatched bases: 2. Germline V lookup: CDR1 PRHDT, CDR2 FYEKMQ (reference sequence). The CDR3 loop spans 12 amino acids. CDR3 residues: CASGQGGYGYTF. CDR3 sequence (DNA): TGTGCCAGCGGACAGGGGGGATATGGCTACACCTTC.

This clone rates as medium-sized (0.01 to 0.1%). V and J are TRBV6-5 and TRBJ1-5; 7 bases are a match to TRBD1. From germline, CDR1 is MNHEY and CDR2 SVGAGI. Trimming took 3 bases from V and 5 from J; bases not matched to a gene: 4. The CDR3 runs to 14 residues. CDR3 nucleotides: TGTGCCAGCAGTTATGACAGGGCACATCAGCCCCAGCATTTT. It codes for CASSYDRAHQPQHF.

The chain links TRBV6-6 to TRBJ2-1; 8 nucleotides match TRBD1. This CDR3 has 15 residues. Germline CDR1 reads MNHNY; CDR2 reads SVGAGI (reference sequence). The J segment lost 7 bases and the V segment lost 2 bases, leaving 7 bases of the junction unmatched. CDR3 protein: CASSYGTGAGNEQFF. In nucleotides, the CDR3 is TGTGCCAGCAGTTACGGGACAGGTGCGGGGAATGAGCAGTTCTTC.

Judged by abundance, this clone is medium-sized. The rearrangement uses TRBV18 and TRBJ2-7; TRBD1 matches at 9 bases. J lost 3 bases, V lost 3 bases, and 3 bases had no gene match. CDR3 length equals 14 residues. Looked up from germline, CDR1 is KGHSH and CDR2 is LQKENI. In nucleotides, the CDR3 is TGTGCCAGCTCACCGGCGACAGGGGGCTACGAGCAGTACTTC. Translating it yields CASSPATGGYEQYF. The full variable domain, completed using reference TRBV18 and TRBJ2-7, is NAGVMQNPRHLVRRRGQEARLRCSPMKGHSHVYWYRQLPEEGLKFMVYLQKENIIDESGMPKERFSAEFPKEGPSILRIQQVVRGDSAAYFCASSPATGGYEQYFGPGTRLTVT.

There are a few counts of this clone. This sequence joins TRBV5-4 and TRBJ1-2; D is perhaps TRBD1 (6 bases). In germline, CDR1 is SGHNT, CDR2 YYREEE (reference sequence). The CDR3 covers 16 residues. V was trimmed by 4 bases and J by 6 bases, leaving 22 bases between them. CDR3: CASSRSLGTIKNGYTF. The DNA for the CDR3 is TGTGCCAGCAGCCGGTCCCTCGGGACAATTAAGAATGGCTACACCTTC.

V gene TRBV19 combines with J gene TRBJ1-1, with 9 nucleotides matching TRBD1. V lost 11 bases to trimming and J lost 0 bases; unmatched junction nucleotides: 7. The CDR3 covers 14 residues. Germline CDR1 is LNHDA and CDR2 is SQIVND (reference sequence). The CDR3 is CAATGGGLNTEAFF. The CDR3 DNA is TGTGCCGCTACAGGGGGCGGTTTGAACACTGAAGCTTTCTTT.

A single count supports this clone. The V call is TRBV7-8, the J call TRBJ2-6, with a possible D match to TRBD1 (5 bases). Germline-derived CDR1 and CDR2 are SGHVS and FQNEAQ. This CDR3 spans 17 amino acids. The V gene lost 5 bases and the J gene lost 4 bases, with 18 bases spanning the gap. CDR3 sequence: CASSPDSYTWGANVLTF. The CDR3 region has the DNA TGTGCCAGCAGCCCCGACAGCTATACTTGGGGGGCCAACGTCCTGACTTTC. The full variable domain, completed using reference TRBV7-8 and TRBJ2-6, is GAGVSQSPRYKVAKRGQDVALRCDPISGHVSLFWYQQALGQGPEFLTYFQNEAQLDKSGLPSDRFFAERPEGSVSTLKIQRTQQEDSAVYLCASSPDSYTWGANVLTFGAGSRLTVL.